The 9 T cell receptor beta chains given below trace back to one sample, sequenced in a study of T cell responses to AZD1222 COVID-19 vaccine. Sequencing was performed with immunoSEQ multiplex PCR; in TCRdb, only in-frame clones are kept and a portion is missing. The data hold about 120,000 clones, with roughly 86% observed a single time. Sequenced here: peripheral blood, sampled 28 days after the second AZD1222 dose. These receptors were collected from an adult who received the AZD1222 COVID-19 vaccine.

This clone was detected a few times. DNA for the CDR3: TGTGCCAGCATCCCAAGGGGGAGGCCGAACACTGAAGCTTTCTTT. Amino acids: CASIPRGRPNTEAFF. V is TRBV25-1 and J is TRBJ1-1; D may be TRBD1 (6 bases). V lost 7 bases, J lost 1 base, and 16 bases lay in between. The CDR3 totals 15 residues. In germline, CDR1 is MGHDK, CDR2 SYGVNS.

This chain links TRBV5-1 with TRBJ1-1, with D perhaps TRBD1 (6 bases). V shed 6 bases and J shed 1 base, with 13 bases lying between them. Germline V gene sequence: CDR1 SGHRS, CDR2 YFSETQ. There are 14 residues in the CDR3. CDR3 sequence reads: CASNLGHRNTEAFF. DNA for the CDR3: TGCGCCAGCAACCTGGGACACCGGAACACTGAAGCTTTCTTT. Full variable domain (missing parts from reference TRBV5-1 and TRBJ1-1): KAGVTQTPRYLIKTRGQQVTLSCSPISGHRSVSWYQQTPGQGLQFLFEYFSETQRNKGNFPGRFSGRQFSNSRSEMNVSTLELGDSALYLCASNLGHRNTEAFFGQGTRLTVV.

This sequence joins TRBV5-1 and TRBJ1-3; D remains unclear. CDR1 is SGHRS and CDR2 is YFSETQ in the germline V gene. V was clipped by 4 bases and J by 2 bases, with 13 bases between them. CDR3 length equals 15 residues. In DNA form, the CDR3 reads TGCGCCAGCAGCCCGCAAGCGGACCCTGGAAACACCATATATTTT. Protein sequence: CASSPQADPGNTIYF.

This clone was observed a single time. The genes are TRBV9 and TRBJ1-2, with no clear D. The CDR3 sequence is 13 residues long. Germline lookup yields CDR1 SGDLS and CDR2 YYNGEE. Between the trimmed V and J ends, which lost 0 bases and 4 bases, there was a span of 7 bases. The CDR3, as DNA: TGTGCCAGCAGCGTAGCGGGAGGCTATGGCTACACCTTC. Translated, it gives CASSVAGGYGYTF.

This chain links TRBV30 with TRBJ2-7, with D possibly TRBD2 on 6 matching bases. Trimming stripped 5 bases from V and 6 bases from J, with 14 bases between. This CDR3 is 12 amino acids long. The germline V gene has CDR1 GTSNPN and CDR2 SVGIG (reference sequence). The CDR3, as DNA: TGTGCCTGGGGCAGGGCGGGATCCGAGCAGTACTTC. Its translation is CAWGRAGSEQYF.

The rearrangement uses TRBV9 and TRBJ2-7; D unclear. With 0 bases removed from V and 2 bases from J, the gap between germline ends came to 12 bases. CDR1 SGDLS and CDR2 YYNGEE come from the germline V gene. This CDR3 comprises 15 residues. The CDR3, as DNA: TGTGCCAGCAGCGTAGAGTCGTCCACGACCTACGAGCAGTACTTC. Protein sequence: CASSVESSTTYEQYF.

The rearrangement links TRBV11-3 to TRBJ2-5; D may match TRBD1 or TRBD2 (5 bases each). Trimming pared 6 bases from V and 7 bases from J, leaving 18 bases between. From germline, CDR1 is SGHNT and CDR2 YENEEA. There are 14 residues in the CDR3. This CDR3 reads CASSSGPSKATQYF. CDR3 in DNA: TGTGCCAGCAGTTCGGGACCCTCGAAGGCGACCCAGTACTTC.

V and J are TRBV9 and TRBJ2-2, with 11 positions matching TRBD2. Germline loops: CDR1 SGDLS, CDR2 YYNGEE. The J segment lost 1 base and the V segment lost 4 bases, leaving 3 bases of the junction unmatched. The CDR3 runs 16 residues. CDR3 protein: CASSSTSGGNTGELFF. CDR3 in DNA: TGTGCCAGCAGCAGTACTAGCGGGGGGAACACCGGGGAGCTGTTTTTT.

The chain combines TRBV10-3 with TRBJ2-7, with 7 positions matching TRBD1. CDR1 ENHRY and CDR2 SYGVKD come from the germline V gene. CDR3 length: 12 amino acids. Germline trimming cut 3 bases from V and 6 bases from J; bases unmatched to any gene: 2. CDR3 bases: TGTGCCATCAGTGATTACAGGGGCGAGCAGTACTTC. Amino acids: CAISDYRGEQYF.